Listed below are T cell receptor beta chains from one sample, sequenced in a study of blood T cells in healthy people across ages. TCRdb re-analysed the 5' RACE reads in MiXCR, keeping a single row per CDR3 protein. Of hundreds of thousands of distinct CDR3 sequences in the sample, roughly half were seen once. Sequenced: blood. The source is a man between 60 and 75 years old in good health. CDR3s include the opening cysteine and the closing phenylalanine or tryptophan. Each record gives: V gene, J gene, CDR3 protein.

TRBV29-1	TRBJ2-3	CSVVDRGSIDTQYF
TRBV28	TRBJ1-1	CASGGGALNTEAFF
TRBV12-3/TRBV12-4	TRBJ2-6	CASSSGSFGLRGANVLTF
TRBV10-3	TRBJ2-1	CAITTSGNEQFF
TRBV7-6	TRBJ1-5	CASSLDGGVDQPQHF
TRBV7-9	TRBJ1-3	CASSFRDTGNTIYF
TRBV30	TRBJ2-7	CAWRGQGNYEQYF
TRBV6-2/TRBV6-3	TRBJ1-1	CASSYSADRVWTEAFF
TRBV4-1	NA	CASSQVQGPYNEQYF
TRBV18	TRBJ2-1	CASSLSGGQFF
TRBV7-3	TRBJ2-1	CASSPGHRETQFF
TRBV5-1	TRBJ2-1	CASSPTFTSGGAVEQFF
TRBV6-6	TRBJ2-3	CASRDDGQADTQYF
TRBV25-1	TRBJ2-3	CASTPGQPSTDTQYF
TRBV28	TRBJ1-1	CASSLSPLQGELPSLNTEAFF
TRBV10-1	TRBJ2-1	CASSDRGAWDEQFF
TRBV20-1	TRBJ2-7	CSATTGGDYGQYF
TRBV20-1	TRBJ2-7	CSARGLAGRNEQYF
TRBV5-1	TRBJ2-3	CASSLAGGLASDTLYF
TRBV14	TRBJ2-2	CASSQDAWTGELFF
TRBV5-1	TRBJ2-5	CASSLGPTQQETQYF
TRBV9	TRBJ2-1	CASSYTGSEQFF
TRBV20-1	TRBJ2-7	CSARDTGGSYEQYF
TRBV20-1	TRBJ2-1	CSARKGPAAEQFF
TRBV14	TRBJ1-1	CASSLRGYGTEAFF
TRBV7-2	TRBJ2-5	CASSGPPARETQYF
TRBV18	TRBJ2-7	CASERTGPPYEQYF
TRBV6-2/TRBV6-3	TRBJ2-7	CASSFTSFLDSRAYEQYF
TRBV2	TRBJ2-7	CASSEQGDYEQYF
TRBV6-1	TRBJ2-7	CGSGDGAYEQYF
TRBV3-1	TRBJ2-7	CASSQGDHEQYF
TRBV6-6	TRBJ1-2	CASSSGPYGYTF
TRBV6-5	TRBJ1-6	CASSYEGLGGSYNSPLHF
TRBV19	TRBJ2-7	CASSTPGQFSYEQYF
TRBV20-1	TRBJ2-1	CSASLSNEQFF
TRBV29-1	TRBJ2-7	CSVPFVGRDQYF
TRBV29-1	TRBJ2-1	CSVGGLAGGGEQFF
TRBV28	TRBJ2-6	CASSLRWANVLTF
TRBV3-1	NA	CASSQTRTSYEQYF
TRBV6-2/TRBV6-3	TRBJ2-1	CASSYSTANYNEQFF